The sequence of this T cell receptor (beta chain) was determined in a study of blood T cells in healthy people across ages. PCR was performed a second time for about 6 to 12 cycles using a sample-barcoded 5' primer and a J-beta primer mix. TCRdb re-called the 5' RACE reads through MiXCR, storing one row per CDR3 protein. Here the sample spans almost 1 million distinct CDR3 sequences, roughly 51% being singletons. This clonotype was seen a few times. CDR3 length equals 14 residues. The germline V gene has CDR1 MNHEY and CDR2 SVGAGI. Trimming removed 4 bases from V and 4 bases from J, with 12 bases in between.

This chain links TRBV6-5 with TRBJ2-3, with D possibly matching TRBD2 (6 bases). Sequencing was carried out using blood. The receptor was isolated from a woman aged 55-70 years in good health. CDR3 nucleotides: TGTGCCAGCAGTTGGCGGGGCGCTTCAGATACGCAGTATTTT. This gives the protein CASSWRGASDTQYF.